A single T cell receptor (beta chain) is shown here with its context. Its antigen has not been determined. No base quality information exists; no much larger clone differs at one position. The CDR3 regions of human TCRbeta chains were analyzed by immunosequencing. The original pipeline was this. TCRs in the repertoires were matched against a reference library of SARS-CoV-2-specific TCRs that had been generated with the MIRA antigen-specificity platform. Breadth meant the fraction of unique TCRs that were SARS-CoV-2-associated, whereas depth meant the fraction of total T cells that were SARS-CoV-2-associated. Using the MIRA data, each spike-specific TCR was assigned both to the spike region to which the TCR was reactive and to a CD4 or CD8 class. Log10-transformed breadth and depth values were compared by one-way ANOVA with Sidak's multiple comparisons tests. TCRdb carries this immuneACCESS record with in-frame sequences only. Its versions omit some clonotypes, under half of them owing to an unresolved V gene in the studies checked, with the rest unexplained. The DNA was the basis for D and trimming; V, J and clone size are from that table. The sample records over 120,000 clones, just over 90% of which are singletons. The ten biggest clones cover around 1.9% of the sample.

The label giving this sample's time point can be read as: baseline before first vaccination. Samples from vaccinated people were obtained from the UK trials COV001 and COV002, which included a single-blind randomized controlled phase 2/3 trial of AZD1222 (ChAdOx1 nCoV-19) in healthy adults. For TCRbeta chain sequencing, PBMC samples were collected from trial participants at day 0 and at day 28 after the second dose. The source of the sample is a study of T cell responses to AZD1222 COVID-19 vaccine (dated by TCRdb to the early 2020s). Some background on the complete study: Because spike-specific TCR depth and breadth did not differ between the two schedules, AZD1222 recipients who got a second dose at roughly 4 weeks were pooled with those who got a second dose at roughly 12 weeks. A total of around 240 trial participants underwent TCR sequencing, of whom more than 200 had received two doses of AZD1222 and some 25 had received two doses of the MenACWY control vaccine. Trial participants were enrolled by age into 18-55, 56-69 and 70-plus year subgroups, with around 150, 28 and 57 TCR-sequenced participants respectively.

Paper-wide results and their limitations: The vaccine-associated CD4 TCRs covered the entire spike protein, and the dominant responses fell in regions 160-218 and 743-854. Conclusions about previously exposed vaccinees are limited, since just six AZD1222 recipients were seropositive for SARS-CoV-2 at baseline. Nearly half of unique spike-specific TCRs reportedly recognized epitopes outside regions mutated in the B.1.351 and B.1.1.7 variants. Participants were mostly white British and included more females than males, and it was suggested by the authors that clonal diversity may have been underestimated. The 56-69-year group was small, and its depth increase did not reach significance, likely because of low power. A significant rise in spike-specific TCR breadth and depth was observed after two AZD1222 doses relative to day 0 and relative to MenACWY recipients. Because no day 14 peak-response samples were available, repertoires were characterized only after the peak T cell response.

The sequencing here drew on peripheral blood, taken on day 0 of AZD1222 vaccination. The sequence was collected from an adult in good health.

The nucleotide sequence is TGTGCCAGCAGCCCTGGACAGGATGATGGCTACACCTTC. This codes for CASSPGQDDGYTF. This sequence uses TRBV7-2 and TRBJ1-2, and 7 junctional nucleotides match TRBD1. Clipping removes 5 bases from V and 6 bases from J, with 6 as the unmatched junction base count. Spanning cysteine to phenylalanine, the CDR3 consists of 13 amino acids. Of the read, only the CDR3 DNA is kept; its 39 bases are in frame from base 1. Looking up the germline V gene yields CDR1 SGHTA and CDR2 FQGNSA.